This section outlines one T cell receptor beta chain sequence together with its context. Its antigen is unidentified. Germline V CDR1 and CDR2: SQVTM, ANQGSEA. This CDR3 is 15 amino acids long. J was trimmed by 0 bases and V by 7 bases; bases with no gene match: 5. The data belong to a study of CD8 T cells in ankylosing spondylitis. Making use of molecular barcodes, quantitative 5'-RACE generated TCR beta libraries. Using its own MiXCR run on the 5' RACE reads, TCRdb lists one record per CDR3 protein. The sample shows roughly 230,000 distinct CDR3 sequences, 15% to 20% of them seen only once. Notes on the study in general: Disease-linked clones reportedly showed significant enrichment in matched ankylosing spondylitis synovial fluid.

Sequencing was performed on blood, either unsorted or a sorted T cell fraction (not recorded which). The source of this sequence is a male donor with ankylosing spondylitis or in good health (not recorded which). This chain joins TRBV29-1 and TRBJ1-3; 11 bases are a match to TRBD1. The DNA for the CDR3 is TGCAGCGGGTGGACAGGGGGCTCCTCTGGAAACACCATATATTTT. Its protein product is CSGWTGGSSGNTIYF.